One sample yielded the 32 T cell receptor beta chains listed below, sequenced in a study of blood T cell repertoires in COVID-19. Sequencing was performed with immunoSEQ multiplex PCR; in TCRdb, only in-frame clones are kept and a portion is missing. The profile shows about 160,000 clones, under 95% of them singletons. The sequenced material came from peripheral blood. Source of these receptors: a man aged 18-30 years with acute or convalescent COVID-19.

The V gene is TRBV10-3, the J gene TRBJ2-5; TRBD2 is a possible D gene (6 bases). Trimming stripped 10 bases from V and 2 bases from J, with 11 bases between. This CDR3 contains 12 residues. Germline V gene lookup returns CDR1 ENHRY and CDR2 SYGVKD. As DNA, the CDR3 is TGTGCCACTAGGGACTTTCAAGAGACCCAGTACTTC. Its translation: CATRDFQETQYF.

CDR3 in DNA: TGTGCCATTAGCCCCTACCGGGACAGGGTCTACGAGCAGTACTTC. Protein product: CAISPYRDRVYEQYF. This chain uses TRBV6-5 with TRBJ2-7; 9 nucleotides align to TRBD1. The CDR3 totals 15 residues. The J segment lost 3 bases and the V segment lost 10 bases, leaving 13 bases of the junction unmatched. Germline assignment: CDR1 MNHEY and CDR2 SVGAGI.

J is TRBJ1-5 and V is TRBV19; TRBD1 might be the D (6 bases). This CDR3 region has 14 residues. V was pared by 4 bases and J by 5 bases, with 12 bases between. Germline assignment: CDR1 LNHDA and CDR2 SQIVND (reference sequence). DNA of the CDR3: TGTGCCAGTAGTACGGGACACTTTCATCAGCCCCAGCATTTT. Protein: CASSTGHFHQPQHF.

The chain is built from TRBV5-1 and TRBJ1-1, with 7 bases lining up with TRBD1. Per germline, CDR1 SGHRS and CDR2 YFSETQ. J was trimmed by 7 bases and V by 0 bases; bases with no gene match: 3. This CDR3 is 13 amino acids long. The CDR3, as DNA: TGCGCCAGCAGCTTGGCTGCAGGGGGTGAAGCTTTCTTT. Translation gives CASSLAAGGEAFF.

J is TRBJ1-5 and V is TRBV30; the match to TRBD1 covers 9 bases. Germline values: CDR1 GTSNPN, CDR2 SVGIG (reference sequence). Losses at the gene ends were 2 bases for V and 3 bases for J; bases not matched to a gene: 5. This CDR3 is 15 amino acids long. The CDR3 DNA reads as TGTGCCTGGAGTAGGGGACAGGGCATCAATCAGCCCCAGCATTTT. Its protein product is CAWSRGQGINQPQHF. Variable domain in full (rest from reference TRBV30 and TRBJ1-5): SQTIHQWPATLVQPVGSPLSLECTVEGTSNPNLYWYRQAAGRGLQLLFYSVGIGQISSEVPQNLSASRPQDRQFILSSKKLLLSDSGFYLCAWSRGQGINQPQHFGDGTRLSIL.

Here the CDR3 DNA reads TGTGCCATCAAGGGGGCATTTAGCACAGATACGCAGTATTTT. This gives the protein CAIKGAFSTDTQYF. The chain couples TRBV10-3 to TRBJ2-3, with 7 bases aligning to TRBD1. Germline V gene data show CDR1 as ENHRY and CDR2 as SYGVKD. The trim removed 7 bases at V and 0 bases at J, leaving 4 bases unmatched. The CDR3 contains 14 residues.

V and J are TRBV7-2 and TRBJ1-6; TRBD1 might be the D (5 bases). V shed 1 base and J shed 10 bases, with 17 bases lying between them. CDR1 and CDR2 from the germline V gene are SGHTA and FQGNSA. CDR3 length equals 16 residues. The CDR3 is CASSLGSGGGRSPLHF. The CDR3, as DNA: TGTGCCAGCAGCTTAGGATCGGGCGGGGGTCGCTCACCCCTCCACTTT.

The chain uses TRBV3-1 (or the pseudogene TRBV3-2) and TRBJ1-3; D not resolved. V shed 4 bases and J shed 0 bases, with 7 bases lying between them. The CDR3 consists of 14 residues. CDR1 LGHDT and CDR2 YNNKEL come from the germline V gene (reference sequence). Here the CDR3 DNA reads TGTGCCAGCAGCCCGGAGAGCTCTGGAAACACCATATATTTT. It codes for CASSPESSGNTIYF.

CDR3 amino acids: CASSWDSAETQYF. The CDR3 DNA is TGTGCCAGCAGTTGGGACAGCGCGGAGACCCAGTACTTC. The rearrangement uses TRBV12-3 or TRBV12-4 and TRBJ2-5; 7 nucleotides align to TRBD1. V trimming: 4 bases; J trimming: 5 bases; junction bases outside the gene matches: 4. The length of the CDR3 is 13 residues.

In DNA form, the CDR3 reads TGTGCCAGCAGCTTGGATACGGGAAGCACACACTACAATGAGCAGTTCTTC. Amino acid sequence: CASSLDTGSTHYNEQFF. V gene TRBV5-6 combines with J gene TRBJ2-1; D is perhaps TRBD2 (5 bases). Trimming cost V 0 bases and J 3 bases, with 16 bases left between them. Per the germline V gene, CDR1 is SGHDT and CDR2 is YYEEEE. The CDR3 extends over 17 amino acids.

The rearrangement joins TRBV7-6 to TRBJ1-2, with unresolved D. Germline V gene data show CDR1 as SGHVS and CDR2 as FNYEAQ. V lost 3 bases, J lost 8 bases, and 13 bases lay in between. This CDR3 has 13 residues. CDR3 loop: CASSFQAEGGYTF. The DNA of the CDR3 is TGTGCCAGCAGCTTTCAGGCGGAGGGCGGCTACACCTTC.

The V gene is TRBV11-2, the J gene TRBJ1-5, with 9 bases aligning to TRBD1. The CDR3 has 19 residues. CDR1 and CDR2 (germline): SGHAT, FQNNGV. The V segment lost 5 bases and the J segment 2 bases; nucleotides outside the gene matches: 16. The CDR3 loop is CASSEYPRDRALGNQPQHF. The DNA for the CDR3 is TGTGCCAGCAGCGAATACCCCCGGGACAGGGCTTTAGGCAATCAGCCCCAGCATTTT.

This sequence joins TRBV27 and TRBJ2-1; the D gene is possibly TRBD2 (6 bases). The CDR3 length is 12 residues. Germline V lookup: CDR1 MNHEY, CDR2 SMNVEV (reference sequence). V lost 3 bases, J lost 15 bases, and 15 bases lay in between. The CDR3 DNA reads as TGTGCCAGCAGTTTCCTAACGGGAGAACGGTTCTTC. This codes for CASSFLTGERFF.

The chain joins TRBV12-2 to TRBJ2-1; the listed D gene, TRBD2, was not tested against the DNA. TRBV12-2 is noted as a pseudogene. CDR3 length: 15 amino acids. The CDR3 loop reads CASRSEREVYNEQFF. In DNA, the CDR3 is TGTGCAAGTCGCTCGGAGCGGGAGGTGTACAATGAGCAGTTCTTC.

The CDR3 region has the DNA TGCAGCGTTGAAGATCCCCAGGGGGGCGAGCAGTACTTC. Translation gives CSVEDPQGGEQYF. The chain combines TRBV29-1 with TRBJ2-7; tentative D call: TRBD1 (7 bases). The germline V and J ends were trimmed by 0 bases and 6 bases, with 12 bases remaining between them. Per the germline V gene, CDR1 is SQVTM and CDR2 is ANQGSEA. There are 13 residues in the CDR3.

The genes are TRBV19 and TRBJ1-2; D remains unclear. CDR3 length: 14 residues. Germline CDR1 reads LNHDA; CDR2 reads SQIVND (reference sequence). Trimming cost V 1 base and J 4 bases, with 10 bases left between them. The CDR3 here is CASSIGGQSYGYTF. CDR3 DNA sequence: TGTGCCAGTAGTATAGGAGGGCAGAGCTATGGCTACACCTTC.

The CDR3 is CASSLRGSLAQPQHF. The CDR3 DNA reads TGTGCCAGCAGCTTGAGAGGGAGCCTCGCTCAGCCCCAGCATTTT. The V and J genes are TRBV5-6 and TRBJ1-5, with D unclear. Trimming stripped 1 base from V and 6 bases from J, with 14 bases between. The germline CDR1 and CDR2 sequences are SGHDT and YYEEEE. CDR3 length equals 15 residues.

DNA for the CDR3: TGTGCCAGTAGTGGGCGTCCCGGACTATCAGGCTACGAGCAGTACTTC. This encodes CASSGRPGLSGYEQYF. The J gene is TRBJ2-7, the V gene TRBV19, with a possible D match to TRBD2 (6 bases). Trimming shortened V by 5 bases and J by 3 bases, and 20 bases separated the two germline ends. CDR3 length: 16 amino acids. Germline V gene sequence: CDR1 LNHDA, CDR2 SQIVND (reference sequence).

This sequence joins TRBV12-2 and TRBJ2-2; the table calls TRBD2, which could not be checked here. TRBV12-2 is a pseudogene. This CDR3 comprises 17 residues. CDR3: CASRHLLKLARSGELFF. The CDR3 DNA follows: TGTGCAAGTCGCCACCTCCTTAAACTAGCAAGATCCGGGGAGCTGTTTTTT.

The chain recombines TRBV6-5 with TRBJ1-3; D gene ambiguous. The CDR3 spans 14 residues. V was cut by 0 bases and J by 4 bases, with 7 bases left in between. Germline CDR1 MNHEY, CDR2 SVGAGI. In nucleotides, the CDR3 is TGTGCCAGCAGTTACTCGATCGGGGGAAACACCATATATTTT. Translation gives CASSYSIGGNTIYF.

This clone was counted once. A read error may produce the germline difference seen at one junction end. The sample holds other DNA sequences that translate to the same CDR3. V and J are TRBV5-1 and TRBJ2-3, with D maybe TRBD2 (6 bases). This CDR3 spans 15 amino acids. Germline lookup yields CDR1 SGHRS and CDR2 YFSETQ. CDR3: CASSLVWDSNDTQYF. The CDR3 DNA reads as TGCGCTAGCAGCTTGGTCTGGGACTCGAACGATACGCAGTATTTT.

The rearrangement links TRBV24-1 to TRBJ2-7, with TRBD1 identical over 7 bases. The CDR3 runs 15 residues. CDR1 and CDR2 (germline): KGHDR, SFDVKD. Trimming at V came to 2 bases and at J to 6 bases, leaving 9 bases not matched to a gene. The CDR3 coding sequence is TGTGCCACCAGTGATTCCGACAGGGTAAAAGGCGAGCAGTACTTC. Its translation is CATSDSDRVKGEQYF.

The genes are TRBV11-2 and TRBJ1-2; no definite D call. Trimming left V 1 base short and J 6 bases short, with 18 bases between. In germline, CDR1 is SGHAT, CDR2 FQNNGV. This CDR3 is built from 16 residues. The CDR3 region is CASSLGAGGRLDGYTF. The CDR3 region has the DNA TGTGCCAGCAGCTTAGGGGCGGGTGGTCGGTTAGATGGCTACACCTTC.

This rearrangement joins TRBV24-1 to TRBJ2-1; tentative D call: TRBD1 (5 bases). V lost 4 bases and J 12 bases, leaving 18 bases between the germline ends. CDR3 size: 14 residues. Germline V gives CDR1 KGHDR, CDR2 SFDVKD. CDR3 DNA sequence: TGTGCCACCAGTGACCCCAAGGGAACAGGTAGGCAGTTCTTC. Translation gives CATSDPKGTGRQFF.

CDR3 DNA: TGTGCCAGCAGCTCAACAGGGGCTGACTTCTCTGGGGCCAACGTCCTGACTTTC. Its protein product is CASSSTGADFSGANVLTF. The chain uses TRBV3-1 (or the pseudogene TRBV3-2) and TRBJ2-6; 7 bases are shared with TRBD1. The germline V gene has CDR1 LGHDT and CDR2 YNNKEL (reference sequence). J gave up 0 bases and V 5 bases, and 10 bases lay outside the gene matches. CDR3 size: 18 residues.

This chain connects TRBV5-1 to TRBJ2-1, with 9 positions matching TRBD2. Germline-derived CDR1 and CDR2 are SGHRS and YFSETQ. The ends lost 0 bases at V and 7 bases at J; junction bases unmatched: 8. The CDR3 has 16 amino acids. The CDR3 protein is CASSLAPAGGGNEQFF. As DNA, the CDR3 is TGCGCCAGCAGCTTGGCCCCAGCGGGAGGAGGGAATGAGCAGTTCTTC. Complete variable domain (other parts from reference TRBV5-1 and TRBJ2-1): KAGVTQTPRYLIKTRGQQVTLSCSPISGHRSVSWYQQTPGQGLQFLFEYFSETQRNKGNFPGRFSGRQFSNSRSEMNVSTLELGDSALYLCASSLAPAGGGNEQFFGPGTRLTVL.

The gene calls are TRBV7-9 and TRBJ2-1, with D maybe TRBD2 (5 bases). The V end lost 0 bases, the J end lost 10 bases, and 10 bases lay between the germline ends. In germline, CDR1 is SEHNR, CDR2 FQNEAQ (reference sequence). CDR3 size: 13 residues. The CDR3 DNA reads as TGTGCCAGCAGCTTAGCGATGAGAGGGGAGCAGTTCTTC. Its protein product is CASSLAMRGEQFF.

The chain employs TRBV30 and TRBJ1-4; D possibly corresponds to TRBD1 (6 bases). CDR3 length equals 13 residues. Per the germline V gene, CDR1 is GTSNPN and CDR2 is SVGIG (reference sequence). V lost 0 bases, J lost 7 bases, and 9 bases lay in between. The CDR3 DNA reads TGTGCCTGGAGTGTCACAGGGAGTGAAAAACTGTTTTTT. Translation gives CAWSVTGSEKLFF.

The gene calls are TRBV19 and TRBJ1-2; the match to TRBD1 covers 10 bases. After removal of 5 bases from V and 3 bases from J, the junction contained 3 bases not matched to a gene. This CDR3 comprises 14 residues. The germline CDR1 and CDR2 sequences are LNHDA and SQIVND (reference sequence). The chain's CDR3 is CASSVGQGYYGYTF. CDR3 sequence (DNA): TGTGCCAGTAGTGTGGGACAGGGGTACTATGGCTACACCTTC. The full variable domain, its missing parts supplied by reference TRBV19 and TRBJ1-2, is DGGITQSPKYLFRKEGQNVTLSCEQNLNHDAMYWYRQDPGQGLRLIYYSQIVNDFQKGDIAEGYSVSREKKESFPLTVTSAQKNPTAFYLCASSVGQGYYGYTFGSGTRLTVV.

This clone showed up just once. V and J are TRBV5-6 and TRBJ1-1; D might be TRBD1 (6 bases). The CDR3 is 14 residues long. Trimming cost V 3 bases and J 2 bases, with 11 bases left between them. Per germline, CDR1 SGHDT and CDR2 YYEEEE. CDR3 in amino acids: CASSSGQTNTEAFF. In DNA form, the CDR3 reads TGTGCCAGCAGCTCGGGACAAACTAACACTGAAGCTTTCTTT.

V gene TRBV10-3 combines with J gene TRBJ1-4; 7 bases are shared with TRBD1. The CDR3 is made up of 14 amino acids. Germline V gene lookup returns CDR1 ENHRY and CDR2 SYGVKD. V shed 6 bases, J shed 4 bases, and the junction held 5 bases outside the gene matches. Here the CDR3 reads CAISPDRYNEKLFF. Written as DNA, the CDR3 is TGTGCCATCAGCCCGGACAGGTATAATGAAAAACTGTTTTTT.

Only one count was recorded for this clone. The chain joins TRBV5-1 to TRBJ1-2, with 7 positions matching TRBD1. Germline loops: CDR1 SGHRS, CDR2 YFSETQ. This CDR3 contains 15 residues. The V and J ends lost 4 bases and 3 bases, in that order; junction bases with no gene match: 9. The CDR3 protein is CASSPLGGQDYGYTF. CDR3 bases: TGCGCCAGCAGCCCCCTTGGAGGACAGGACTATGGCTACACCTTC.